This TCR beta chain was observed in a study of human T cells and chemical hapten exposure. Study-level background: Patch tests put 0.01% DPC on the upper back, read at 6 days. The variation in per-sample TCR yields arose mainly from small differences in pooled library volumes.

This CDR3 spans 15 amino acids. V lost 0 bases to trimming and J lost 8 bases, with 16 bases between them. Germline values: CDR1 MNHEY, CDR2 SVGAGI. MiXCR was run by TCRdb on the RACE reads, yielding one entry per CDR3 protein. The sample holds about 160,000 distinct CDR3 sequences; 25% to 30% are singletons and the top ten take about 2.1%. Time point indicated: patch test 3, about 24 weeks after DPC sensitization. Treatment reported: therapeutic diphenylcyclopropenone sensitization with weekly scalp DPC. Total RNA was isolated from whole blood that had not been fractionated. Sample: whole blood, taken in connection with sensitization to the hapten diphenylcyclopropenone (DPC). The genes are TRBV6-5 and TRBJ1-2; D call uncertain. The TCR comes from a woman younger than 30 with alopecia areata. Some clones in this sample may be carry-over from other donors' samples. For the CDR3, the DNA is TGTGCCAGCAGTTACTCCACGGGCTTTCGTTGGGGCTACACCTTC. It is translated as CASSYSTGFRWGYTF.